This T cell receptor beta chain emerged from a study of tissue T cells after allogeneic stem cell transplantation. Trimming took off 4 bases at V and 6 bases at J, with 23 bases between the two ends. The CDR3 loop spans 16 amino acids. CDR1 is SGHRS, CDR2 YFSETQ, per germline. Clones were read by immunoSEQ multiplex PCR, and TCRdb kept only the in-frame ones, dropping some. The data contain some 4,700 clones, almost 70% of them seen just once; the ten biggest clones take up 20% to 30%. This TCR derives from a female patient between 18 and 50 years old with steroid-refractory graft-versus-host disease after an allogeneic stem cell transplant. Some T cells may have originated in the graft donor. V and J are TRBV5-1 and TRBJ2-7; D tentatively fits TRBD1 or TRBD2 (5 bases each). The sample was duodenal tissue, taken at autopsy. The CDR3 coding sequence is TGCGCCAGCAGCCCTGGCGGCTCGGGACCCATCGGCGAGCAGTACTTC. Amino acid sequence: CASSPGGSGPIGEQYF.